A single sample is the source of the 10 T cell receptor beta chains below, sequenced in a study of cytomegalovirus exposure and HLA in healthy donors. PCR primers comprised 60 Vbeta and 13 Jbeta primers. Clones were sequenced by immunoSEQ multiplex PCR, and TCRdb holds only the in-frame ones, with some missing. Of approximately 150,000 clones listed, approximately 81% are singletons. Sequencing used PBMCs. All receptors derive from a man aged 30 to 39 in good health and CMV-seronegative.

Of note for this clone: The junction departs from germline at one end; a sequencing error may be responsible. V gene TRBV30 combines with J gene TRBJ1-2, with TRBD1 matching 7 bases. The CDR3 length is 14 residues. Germline loops: CDR1 GTSNPN, CDR2 SVGIG (reference sequence). In nucleotides, the CDR3 is TGTGTCTGGAGCAGTTCGGGGACAGCCTATGGCTACACCTTC. Its protein is CVWSSSGTAYGYTF.

Points on this clone: Its ends do not fully match the called genes, so a read error is possible. In DNA, the CDR3 is TGTGCTAGCAGCTCCCGACAGGGGGCGGGCTACGAGCAGTACTTC. Translated, it gives CASSSRQGAGYEQYF. V usage is TRBV7-7 and J usage is TRBJ2-7, with 10 bases identical to TRBD1. Per germline, CDR1 SSHAT and CDR2 FNYEAQ (reference sequence). CDR3 length equals 15 residues.

The V gene is TRBV10-3, the J gene TRBJ1-2; D might be TRBD1 (6 bases). CDR3 length equals 16 residues. Trimming removed 3 bases at V and 2 bases at J, with 16 bases between. The germline V gene encodes CDR1 ENHRY and CDR2 SYGVKD. In nucleotides, the CDR3 is TGTGCCATCAGTGACCTCACAGGGCCCTTGAACTATGGCTACACCTTC. It encodes CAISDLTGPLNYGYTF.

The V and J genes are TRBV5-1 and TRBJ2-3; D is perhaps TRBD2 (6 bases). The V gene lost 0 bases and the J gene lost 0 bases, with 8 bases spanning the gap. The CDR3 totals 15 residues. Germline V gene data show CDR1 as SGHRS and CDR2 as YFSETQ. The DNA for the CDR3 is TGCGCCAGCAGCTTGGGGGGGGTAAGCACAGATACGCAGTATTTT. As protein: CASSLGGVSTDTQYF. The variable domain in full, with the rest retrieved from reference TRBV5-1 and TRBJ2-3, is KAGVTQTPRYLIKTRGQQVTLSCSPISGHRSVSWYQQTPGQGLQFLFEYFSETQRNKGNFPGRFSGRQFSNSRSEMNVSTLELGDSALYLCASSLGGVSTDTQYFGPGTRLTVL.

This sequence joins TRBV30 and TRBJ2-1; 7 bases are shared with TRBD1. The CDR3 has 15 amino acids. Germline V gives CDR1 GTSNPN, CDR2 SVGIG (reference sequence). The J segment lost 6 bases and the V segment lost 0 bases, leaving 8 bases of the junction unmatched. CDR3 sequence (DNA): TGTGCCTGGAGTGTACTGGGACAGACTTCCAATGAGCAGTTCTTC. Residues: CAWSVLGQTSNEQFF.

The chain uses TRBV7-3 and TRBJ1-3; 8 bases line up with TRBD1. Germline V CDR1 and CDR2: SGHTA, FQGTGA. V was pared by 5 bases and J by 2 bases, with 5 bases of the junction left unmatched. The CDR3 is 15 amino acids. The CDR3 loop is CASSQATGAGNTIYF. The DNA of the CDR3 is TGTGCCAGCAGCCAAGCGACAGGGGCTGGAAACACCATATATTTT.

CDR3 DNA: TGTGCCAGCAGTTACTCCGGGGGGTGGAACACTGAAGCTTTCTTT. It codes for CASSYSGGWNTEAFF. The J gene is TRBJ1-1, the V gene TRBV6-5, with D perhaps TRBD1 (5 bases). Trimming removed 0 bases from V and 1 base from J, with 9 bases in between. The length of the CDR3 is 15 residues. Germline CDR1 reads MNHEY; CDR2 reads SVGAGI.

In nucleotides, the CDR3 is TGTGCCAGCAGCCCGAACAGGTTCGCCTACGAGCAGTACTTC. It specifies CASSPNRFAYEQYF. The chain has TRBV6-5 and TRBJ2-7; D perhaps matches TRBD1 (5 bases). V dropped 6 bases and J dropped 2 bases, with 14 bases sitting between them. The CDR3 loop spans 14 amino acids. Germline V gene sequence: CDR1 MNHEY, CDR2 SVGAGI.

This clone was observed a handful of times. The chain recombines TRBV5-1 with TRBJ2-5; weak D call: TRBD2 (5 bases). CDR3 length: 13 amino acids. The germline V and J ends were trimmed by 4 bases and 3 bases, with 10 bases remaining between them. The germline V gene encodes CDR1 SGHRS and CDR2 YFSETQ. The CDR3 DNA reads as TGCGCCAGCAGCGCGGTCGGGAAAGAGACCCAGTACTTC. Residues: CASSAVGKETQYF.

The chain joins TRBV27 to TRBJ1-3, with no clear D. This CDR3 region has 14 residues. Germline-derived CDR1 and CDR2 are MNHEY and SMNVEV (reference sequence). With 6 bases removed from V and 0 bases from J, the gap between germline ends came to 9 bases. The CDR3 DNA is TGTGCCAGCAGCCGAGGGTACTCTGGAAACACCATATATTTT. Amino acids: CASSRGYSGNTIYF.